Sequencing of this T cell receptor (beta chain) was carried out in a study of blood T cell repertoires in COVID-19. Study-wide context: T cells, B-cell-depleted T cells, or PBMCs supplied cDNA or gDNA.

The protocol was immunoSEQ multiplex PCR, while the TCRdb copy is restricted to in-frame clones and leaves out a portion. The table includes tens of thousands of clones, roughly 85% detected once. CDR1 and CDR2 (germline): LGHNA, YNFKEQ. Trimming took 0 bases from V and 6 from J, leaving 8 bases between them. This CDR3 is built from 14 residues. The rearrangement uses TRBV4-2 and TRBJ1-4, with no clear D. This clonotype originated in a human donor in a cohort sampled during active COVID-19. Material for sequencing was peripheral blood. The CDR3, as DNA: TGTGCCAGCAGCCAAGAGAGGGCAGATGAAAAACTGTTTTTT. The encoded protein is CASSQERADEKLFF.